Listed below are T cell receptor beta chains from one sample, sequenced in a study of post-analysis software for immune sequencing data. Via MiXCR, TCRdb re-called the PCR reads, giving one row per CDR3 protein. This sample has around 400,000 distinct CDR3 sequences, with less than 35% found just once. Sequenced: blood. These receptors all come from a girl under 18 with multiple sclerosis. Both conserved end residues are part of each CDR3. D genes are given only for firm matches. Rows give clone size only sometimes, using once, few, many, or a class for an expanded clone.

TRBV28	TRBJ2-1	TRBD2	NA	TGTGCCAGCTCTCGGACTAGCGGGGGGGCCGGATACAATGAGCAGTTCTTC	CASSRTSGGAGYNEQFF
TRBV3-1	TRBJ2-7	NA	NA	TGTGCCAGCAGCCCGTCGAGTAGCGAGCAGTACTTC	CASSPSSSEQYF
TRBV20-1	TRBJ2-3	NA	NA	TGCAGTGCCGTATTCATAGCGGATACGCAGTATTTT	CSAVFIADTQYF
TRBV7-6	TRBJ2-3	TRBD2	few	TGTGCCAGCAGCTTAGATCAGGGTAGCGGGACAGATACGCAGTATTTT	CASSLDQGSGTDTQYF
TRBV6-1	TRBJ1-4	TRBD1	many	TGTGCCAGCAGGCCGGGACAGACTAATGAAAAACTGTTTTTT	CASRPGQTNEKLFF
TRBV5-6	TRBJ1-2	TRBD1	few	TGTGCCAGCAGCTTGGCCGGGACAGGATGGAACTATGGCTACACCTTC	CASSLAGTGWNYGYTF
TRBV21-1	TRBJ1-5	NA	once	TGTGCCAGCCCCGGTCGGGCTTGGCAGCCCCAGCATTTT	CASPGRAWQPQHF
TRBV20-1	TRBJ2-1	TRBD2	few	TGCAGTGCTAGACCGGGGGAGCGGGGCTTGGGTGAGCAGTTCTTC	CSARPGERGLGEQFF
TRBV20-1	TRBJ2-1	TRBD1	NA	TGCAGTGCTAGCTTGGACAGGGGGTACAATGAGCAGTTCTTC	CSASLDRGYNEQFF
TRBV5-1	TRBJ2-7	NA	few	TGCGCCAGCAGCTTGGGGACAGTTAGCTCCTACGAGCAGTACTTC	CASSLGTVSSYEQYF
TRBV7-9	TRBJ2-6	TRBD2	few	TGTGCCAGCAGTCGTACAACTAGCGGGGCGCCTCGGGGGGCCAACGTCCTGACTTTC	CASSRTTSGAPRGANVLTF
TRBV7-9	TRBJ2-3	NA	NA	TGTGCCAGCAGTTCCGAGGGGTTCGATACGCAGTATTTT	CASSSEGFDTQYF
TRBV20-1	TRBJ1-5	TRBD1	once	TGCAGTGCTAAGAGACAGGGCCAGGGGCAGCCCCAGCATTTT	CSAKRQGQGQPQHF
TRBV15	TRBJ2-1	NA	few	TGTGCCACCAGCAGAGATACTACAGGATCCCCCTACAATGAGCAGTTCTTC	CATSRDTTGSPYNEQFF
TRBV27	TRBJ2-7	NA	NA	TGTGCCAGCAGCAGGCCAGGGGTTCCCTACGAGCAGTACTTC	CASSRPGVPYEQYF